These T cell receptor beta chains were read from a single sample in a study of T cell repertoires in cytomegalovirus infection. From the reads, TCRdb called clonotypes with MiXCR, one entry per CDR3 protein. The data contain about 130,000 distinct CDR3 sequences, less than 9.5% of them singletons. Input material: PBMCs. The receptor source for this set is a human donor in good health (CMV status not recorded). Some clones in this sample may be carry-over from other donors' samples. Both conserved end residues are part of each CDR3. Each record gives: J gene, D gene, clone size, V gene, CDR3 DNA, CDR3 protein. A D gene is named only where the DNA matches it firmly. Only part of the rows carry a size: once, few, many, or a class if the clone is expanded.

>TRBJ1-1|-|many|TRBV12-3/TRBV12-4
TGTGCCAGCAGCAAGATATTCATGAACACTGAAGCTTTCTTT
CASSKIFMNTEAFF
>TRBJ2-3|-|many|TRBV7-2
TGTGCCAGCACCACCGGGAATACGCAGTATTTT
CASTTGNTQYF
>TRBJ2-4|-|-|TRBV20-1
TGCAGTGCTTCCCGGGACACGGTAGCCAAAAACATTCAGTACTTC
CSASRDTVAKNIQYF
>TRBJ2-7|-|-|TRBV19
TGTGCCAGTAGTATCTACCGGACAGAAAGCTACGAGCAGTACTTC
CASSIYRTESYEQYF
>TRBJ2-2|TRBD2|many|TRBV7-2
TGTGCCAGCAGCTCGGCGGGGGGCGCGGGCACCGGGGAGCTGTTTTTT
CASSSAGGAGTGELFF
>TRBJ2-7|-|many|TRBV6-5
TGTGCCAGCAGTTTTGGGTCGGGCTACGAGCAGTACTTC
CASSFGSGYEQYF
>TRBJ1-2|-|few|TRBV20-1
TGCAGTGCCCCCTACTATGGCTACACCTTC
CSAPYYGYTF
>TRBJ1-5|TRBD1|many|TRBV5-6
TGTGCCAGCAGCTTGAGGACAGGGAACCCTAGCAATCAGCCCCAGCATTTT
CASSLRTGNPSNQPQHF
>TRBJ1-2|-|many|TRBV29-1
TGCAGCGTGGGGAACATAGGGTCTAGGGCTGGCTACACCTTC
CSVGNIGSRAGYTF
>TRBJ1-1|-|many|TRBV18
TGTGCCAGCTCATCATCCCCAAGGGGCGTGAACACTGAAGCTTTCTTT
CASSSSPRGVNTEAFF
>TRBJ1-4|-|many|TRBV7-2
TGTGCCAGCAGCCCCAGGGTTCTAGGGATTGCAACTAATGAAAAACTGTTTTTT
CASSPRVLGIATNEKLFF
>TRBJ1-2|-|many|TRBV7-9
TGTGCCAGCAGCTTACCGGCCCCTAGAGACGGCTACACCTTC
CASSLPAPRDGYTF
>TRBJ2-2|TRBD1|few|TRBV28
TGTGCCAGCAGTCAGGGACAGGCGAACACCGGGGAGCTGTTTTTT
CASSQGQANTGELFF
>TRBJ1-1|-|many|TRBV12-3/TRBV12-4
TGTGCCAGCAGTTTTGGGGAGACTGAAGCTTTCTTT
CASSFGETEAFF
>TRBJ1-1|-|many|TRBV7-9
TGTGCCAGCAGCTTAGATTTTAACACTGAAGCTTTCTTT
CASSLDFNTEAFF
>TRBJ1-1|-|few|TRBV9
TGTGCCAGCAGCGTAGCAGGGAACACTGAAGCTTTCTTT
CASSVAGNTEAFF
>TRBJ2-5|-|-|TRBV29-1
TGCAGCGTTCTCCTCCGGGACAAAGAGACCCAGTACTTC
CSVLLRDKETQYF
>TRBJ2-7|-|many|TRBV12-3/TRBV12-4
TGTGCCAGCAGTTTAAGCGGGACGGGGGGCAACGAGCAGTACTTC
CASSLSGTGGNEQYF
>TRBJ1-1|TRBD1|-|TRBV27
TGTGCCAGCAGTCAGGGACAGGTTGGCAACACTGAAGCTTTCTTT
CASSQGQVGNTEAFF
>TRBJ1-2|-|many|TRBV12-3/TRBV12-4
TGTGCCAGCAGTTTGAAGAGGACAGCAAACTATGGCTACACCTTC
CASSLKRTANYGYTF
>TRBJ1-1|-|many|TRBV4-1
TGCGCCAGCAGCCAAGCAGCTATGAACACTGAAGCTTTCTTT
CASSQAAMNTEAFF
>TRBJ2-1|TRBD2|many|TRBV7-2
TGTGCCAGCAGCTTAGCAAGACTAGCGGGGTACAATGAGCAGTTCTTC
CASSLARLAGYNEQFF
>TRBJ2-7|TRBD1|few|TRBV28
TGTGCCAGCAGTCGGGACAGGGGGAGCTCCTACGAGCAGTACTTC
CASSRDRGSSYEQYF
>TRBJ1-1|-|many|TRBV6-6
TGTGCCAGCAGTTACGAACCGGGCTCCGTGGGGACAGCTTTCTTT
CASSYEPGSVGTAFF
>TRBJ1-2|-|few|TRBV20-1
TGCAGTGCTAGTACCGGGATCTATGGCTACACCTTC
CSASTGIYGYTF
>TRBJ1-2|-|-|TRBV30
TGTGCCTGGAGTTTTCAGGGAAAGGCTGGCTACACCTTC
CAWSFQGKAGYTF
>TRBJ2-1|-|few|TRBV12-3/TRBV12-4
TGTGCCAGCAGATCCGACGGCCTTAGGACGAACTTC
CASRSDGLRTNF
>TRBJ1-2|-|few|TRBV14
TGTGCCAGCAGCCAAGATTTACGAGACAACTATGGCTACACCTTC
CASSQDLRDNYGYTF
>TRBJ2-7|TRBD1|many|TRBV14
TGTGCCAGCAGCCAGGTACAGGGGGCCGAGCAGTACTTC
CASSQVQGAEQYF
>TRBJ1-1|-|-|TRBV3-1
TGTGCCAGCAGCCTCATTAGGGGGGGTAGCACTGAAGCTTTCTTT
CASSLIRGGSTEAFF
>TRBJ2-2|-|many|TRBV28
TGTGCCAGCAGTTTGACAGGAGCGAACACCGGGGAGCTGTTTTTT
CASSLTGANTGELFF
>TRBJ1-5|TRBD1|-|TRBV28
TGTGCCAGCACCCTGGGGCAGGGGGCACGGCAGCCCCAGCATTTT
CASTLGQGARQPQHF
>TRBJ2-1|TRBD1|-|TRBV15
TGTGCCACCAGCAAAGGACAGGGGGGTCCTAACACAGGAAATGAGCAGTTCTTC
CATSKGQGGPNTGNEQFF
>TRBJ1-1|-|-|TRBV19
TGTGCCAGTAGTATACCGGGGGTGAACACTGAAGCTTTCTTT
CASSIPGVNTEAFF
>TRBJ1-5|TRBD1|-|TRBV30
TGTGCCTGGAGTGAAGGGACAGGGACTCAGCCCCAGCATTTT
CAWSEGTGTQPQHF
>TRBJ1-2|TRBD1|many|TRBV28
TGTGCCAGCAGTTTCAGGGGGGGAACCATGAGCTACACCTTC
CASSFRGGTMSYTF
>TRBJ1-4|-|many|TRBV5-6
TGTGCCAGCAGCTCAATGGGGACGACTAATGAAAAACTGTTTTTT
CASSSMGTTNEKLFF
>TRBJ2-7|-|-|TRBV30
TGTGCCGGGGGAGAGGGGAGCTCCTACGAGCAGTACTTC
CAGGEGSSYEQYF
>TRBJ1-6|-|many|TRBV27
TGTGCCAGCAGTAGTAGGGAAGCGGGACCCCTCCACTTT
CASSSREAGPLHF
>TRBJ1-4|TRBD1|many|TRBV29-1
TGCAGCGTTGGGACAGGGAATGAAAAACTGTTTTTT
CSVGTGNEKLFF
>TRBJ1-3|-|few|TRBV12-3/TRBV12-4
TGTGCCAGCAGTACGGACATCTCTGGAAACACCATATATTTT
CASSTDISGNTIYF